The 24 T cell receptor beta chains below come from one sample, sequenced in a study of prognosis after radiotherapy for stage I lung cancer. Two-round multiplex PCR, the amplification method, yielded TCR beta CDR3 from genomic DNA. Used in first-round PCR were primers specific to each TRBV and TRBJ gene. TCRdb called the multiplex PCR reads again in MiXCR, with one record for every CDR3 protein. This table has 45,000 to 60,000 distinct CDR3 sequences, 30% to 35% appearing once. Sequencing used PBMCs, obtained before or after stereotactic body radiation therapy (not recorded which). Receptors were obtained from a donor over 45 with non-small cell lung cancer.

Details on this clonotype: At one boundary the junction diverges from the germline segment, which might be a read error. This chain uses TRBV19 with TRBJ2-5, with D possibly called TRBD1 or TRBD2 (6 bases each). Germline V CDR1 and CDR2: LNHDA, SQIVND (reference sequence). This CDR3 spans 16 amino acids. CDR3 residues: CASSFEGGGERETRYF. CDR3 sequence (DNA): TGTGCCAGTAGTTTCGAGGGGGGCGGGGAGAGGGAGACCCGGTACTTC.

This clonotype was observed at least ten times. The V call is TRBV5-1, the J call TRBJ1-5; possibly TRBD1 for D (5 bases). Germline V gives CDR1 SGHRS, CDR2 YFSETQ. Trimming removed 1 base at V and 9 bases at J, with 11 bases between. This CDR3 has 13 residues. The CDR3: CASSLQGSRPQHF. As DNA, the CDR3 is TGCGCCAGCAGCTTGCAGGGTAGCAGGCCCCAGCATTTT.

Sample share makes this clonotype medium-sized. The J gene is TRBJ2-1, the V gene TRBV5-1; possible D gene TRBD2, 6 bases. The germline V and J ends were trimmed by 3 bases and 8 bases, with 12 bases remaining between them. The CDR3 length is 13 residues. The germline CDR1 and CDR2 sequences are SGHRS and YFSETQ. The CDR3 coding sequence is TGCGCCAGCAGCTATGAGCGCGGGGATGAGCAGTTCTTC. It specifies CASSYERGDEQFF.

As to this clonotype: It differs at one base from a far larger clone, so likely a read error. For the CDR3, the DNA is TGTGCCAGCGGCGGGAGTCGGGGTGAGCAGTACTTC. Amino acids: CASGGSRGEQYF. J is TRBJ2-5 and V is TRBV2; TRBD2 matches 7 bases. The V gene end was trimmed by 8 bases and the J gene end by 11 bases; junction bases not matched to a gene: 11. Per germline, CDR1 SNHLY and CDR2 FYNNEI. The CDR3 covers 12 residues.

This clonotype was observed at least ten times. The rearrangement uses TRBV7-9 and TRBJ2-7; D call uncertain. Trimming pared 8 bases from V and 4 bases from J, leaving 15 bases between. Germline CDR1 and CDR2: SEHNR and FQNEAQ (reference sequence). The CDR3 is 13 residues long. The CDR3 region is CASGILTEYEQYF. The CDR3 bases are TGTGCCAGCGGCATCCTTACAGAATACGAGCAGTACTTC.

This clonotype was counted at least ten times. The chain recombines TRBV5-6 with TRBJ1-2; 8 bases are a match to TRBD1. J lost 8 bases, V lost 4 bases, and 10 bases had no gene match. The CDR3 sequence is 14 residues long. Germline CDR1 reads SGHDT; CDR2 reads YYEEEE. The chain's CDR3 is CASSPGQGGRGYTF. The CDR3 nucleotides are TGTGCCAGCAGCCCCGGACAGGGTGGACGCGGCTACACCTTC.

This clonotype was observed at least ten times. Mismatch with germline at one junction end may stem from a read error. The rearrangement uses TRBV24-1 and TRBJ2-5; 7 nucleotides agree with TRBD2. Germline assignment: CDR1 KGHDR and CDR2 SFDVKD. CDR3 size: 12 residues. CDR3 sequence reads: CATSDGGLGTHF. The CDR3 DNA sequence: TGTGCCACCAGTGACGGCGGACTAGGGACCCACTTC.

This chain links TRBV2 with TRBJ1-5; D call uncertain. Trimming stripped 6 bases from V and 4 bases from J, with 16 bases between. CDR1 SNHLY and CDR2 FYNNEI come from the germline V gene. The CDR3 runs 15 residues. CDR3 sequence: CASSPLSLENQPQHF. As DNA, the CDR3 is TGTGCCAGCAGCCCACTTTCGCTAGAGAATCAGCCCCAGCATTTT.

The chain has TRBV20-1 and TRBJ2-7; 9 nucleotides align to TRBD2. The CDR3 length is 15 residues. Germline CDR1 DFQATT, CDR2 SNEGSKA (reference sequence). J gave up 4 bases and V 0 bases, and 7 bases lay outside the gene matches. The CDR3 here is CSARDRKREAYEQYF. As DNA, the CDR3 is TGCAGTGCTAGAGATCGCAAGCGGGAGGCTTACGAGCAGTACTTC.

To note about this clonotype: A much larger clone differs from this one at a single base, so this may be a read error. This chain links TRBV6-2 or TRBV6-3 with TRBJ2-4; 13 nucleotides match TRBD2. Germline CDR1 is MNHEY and CDR2 is SVGEGT. The CDR3 spans 15 residues. Trimming took 10 bases from V and 9 from J; bases not matched to a gene: 12. CDR3 region: CANIKLAGGRGIQYF. The CDR3 DNA is TGTGCCAACATAAAACTAGCGGGAGGGCGAGGCATTCAGTACTTC.

The rearrangement links TRBV7-2 to TRBJ1-1; TRBD1 might be the D (5 bases). This CDR3 contains 14 residues. V lost 5 bases and J lost 8, with 18 bases in between. Germline V gene sequence: CDR1 SGHTA, CDR2 FQGNSA. For the CDR3, the DNA is TGTGCCAGCAGCCTGGGGCCGTGGGGAGCCGAAGCTTTCTTT. Encoded protein: CASSLGPWGAEAFF.

This clonotype was seen repeatedly, ten times or more. This chain connects TRBV10-3 to TRBJ1-1; no definite D call. Germline-derived CDR1 and CDR2 are ENHRY and SYGVKD. V was cut by 3 bases and J by 6 bases, with 14 bases left in between. The CDR3 covers 14 residues. CDR3 sequence reads: CAISDSSREAEAFF. The CDR3 DNA sequence: TGTGCCATCAGTGATTCTTCCCGGGAGGCTGAAGCTTTCTTT.

The sample holds a few counts of this clonotype. A junction end diverges from the germline sequence, so it may reflect a read error. This sequence joins TRBV5-1 and TRBJ2-2; 7 bases are a match to TRBD1. CDR3 length: 17 amino acids. Germline V lookup: CDR1 SGHRS, CDR2 YFSETQ. The DNA of the CDR3 is TGCGCCAGCATCTTGGTCACAGGGGCGACTAACACCGGGGAGCTGTTTTTT. Protein product: CASILVTGATNTGELFF.

This clonotype has more than one count but fewer than ten. This could be a read error, since a much larger clone is one nucleotide away. The chain is built from TRBV19 and TRBJ1-1; D unclear. Germline lookup yields CDR1 LNHDA and CDR2 SQIVND (reference sequence). The length of the CDR3 is 10 residues. The V and J ends lost 7 bases and 12 bases respectively, with 12 bases between them. The CDR3 is CASKNTLPFF. DNA for the CDR3: TGTGCCAGTAAGAATACATTACCTTTCTTT.

In its sample, this clonotype was seen many times. The chain has TRBV6-2 or TRBV6-3 and TRBJ2-4, with no clear D. The CDR3 length is 16 residues. V lost 7 bases to trimming and J lost 0 bases, with 16 bases between them. Germline V CDR1 and CDR2: MNHEY, SVGEGT. CDR3 nucleotides: TGTGCCAGCAAAATGGGGTACAGTTTAGCCAAAAACATTCAGTACTTC. Its protein is CASKMGYSLAKNIQYF.

This clonotype came up many times. The gene calls are TRBV7-9 and TRBJ2-2, with a possible D match to TRBD2 (6 bases). Trimming left V 4 bases short and J 5 bases short, with 11 bases between. The CDR3 extends over 14 amino acids. Germline V gives CDR1 SEHNR, CDR2 FQNEAQ (reference sequence). This chain's CDR3 is CASSWRGGTGELFF. The CDR3 coding sequence is TGTGCCAGCAGCTGGCGTGGGGGGACCGGGGAGCTGTTTTTT.

The CDR3 DNA follows: TGTGCCACCAGGAGGGGGTCAGATACGCAGTATTTT. This sequence encodes CATRRGSDTQYF. V usage is TRBV10-3 and J usage is TRBJ2-3; possibly TRBD1 or TRBD2 for D (6 bases each). Trimming left V 10 bases short and J 4 bases short, with 12 bases between. The germline gives CDR1 ENHRY, CDR2 SYGVKD. The CDR3 contains 12 residues.

This clonotype was seen at least ten times. The chain links TRBV9 to TRBJ2-5; either TRBD1 or TRBD2 may supply D (7 bases each). The CDR3 runs 15 residues. Germline CDR1 SGDLS, CDR2 YYNGEE. Trimming left V 0 bases short and J 5 bases short, with 14 bases between. The CDR3 spells CASSVGGGTAETQYF. The CDR3 coding sequence is TGTGCCAGCAGCGTAGGGGGAGGGACAGCGGAGACCCAGTACTTC.

Notes on this clonotype: It may be a read error: a sequence one base away is much more abundant. The chain couples TRBV6-5 to TRBJ2-1; TRBD2 is a possible D gene (5 bases). The V gene's germline CDR1 is MNHEY and CDR2 SVGAGI. There are 13 residues in the CDR3. Trimming left V 4 bases short and J 12 bases short, with 16 bases between. CDR3 loop: CASSSGVLGGQFF. The DNA of the CDR3 is TGTGCCAGCAGTTCTGGAGTACTAGGTGGGCAGTTCTTC.

The rearrangement uses TRBV2 and TRBJ1-5; D uncertain. Trimming left V 7 bases short and J 7 bases short, with 14 bases between. CDR3 length: 13 residues. Germline values: CDR1 SNHLY, CDR2 FYNNEI. The CDR3 DNA reads as TGTGCCAGCACCCCCGTAACGGGACAGCCCCAGCATTTT. It is translated as CASTPVTGQPQHF.

The J gene is TRBJ1-5, the V gene TRBV7-6, with 8 bases aligning to TRBD1. Unmatched junction bases numbered 5, after V lost 5 bases and J lost 5 bases. This CDR3 region has 14 residues. Germline-derived CDR1 and CDR2 are SGHVS and FNYEAQ. The CDR3 coding sequence is TGTGCCAGCAGCATCGGACAGGGATATCAGCCCCAGCATTTT. It translates to CASSIGQGYQPQHF.

As for this clonotype: A much bigger clone sits one base away, suggesting this may be a read error. The chain joins TRBV9 to TRBJ2-3; 10 bases map to TRBD2. Germline CDR1 reads SGDLS; CDR2 reads YYNGEE. The V gene end was trimmed by 4 bases and the J gene end by 4 bases; junction bases not matched to a gene: 12. This CDR3 comprises 17 residues. The CDR3 DNA is TGTGCCAGCAGCCCGTCCGGGGCTAGCGGGAGTTCAGATACGCAGTATTTT. Its protein product is CASSPSGASGSSDTQYF. Drawing the rest from reference TRBV9 and TRBJ2-3, the complete variable domain is DSGVTQTPKHLITATGQRVTLRCSPRSGDLSVYWYQQSLDQGLQFLIQYYNGEERAKGNILERFSAQQFPDLHSELNLSSLELGDSALYFCASSPSGASGSSDTQYFGPGTRLTVL.

This clonotype was seen ten or more times. The J gene is TRBJ1-2, the V gene TRBV7-2; D unclear. Germline lookup yields CDR1 SGHTA and CDR2 FQGNSA. The CDR3 has 14 residues. Trimming cost V 5 bases and J 3 bases, with 13 bases left between them. CDR3 DNA sequence: TGTGCCAGCAGCCCGGGGTTCCGGGACTATGGCTACACCTTC. Its translation is CASSPGFRDYGYTF.

Note on this clonotype: A single base is all that separates this from a far larger clone, so a read error is likely. The J gene is TRBJ1-5, the V gene TRBV6-4; TRBD1 matches 10 bases. The CDR3 runs 17 residues. Germline loops: CDR1 MRHNA, CDR2 SNTAGT. The CDR3 bases are TGTGCCAGCAGTTTTGGGACAGGGGTAGCTAGCAATCAGCACCAGCATTTT. It encodes CASSFGTGVASNQHQHF.